This T cell receptor (beta chain) was found in a study of cytomegalovirus exposure and HLA in healthy donors. The study, taken as a whole, reports: Overall, approximately 180 TCR beta chains were annotated as cytomegalovirus-associated. Reportedly, cytomegalovirus status was diagnosed with high sensitivity and specificity.

Germline V lookup: CDR1 MNHNS, CDR2 SASEGT. The CDR3 totals 14 residues. Trimming pared 4 bases from V and 0 bases from J, leaving 4 bases between. The PCR had 60 Vbeta and 13 Jbeta primers. The repertoire was sequenced with immunoSEQ multiplex PCR; TCRdb's copy has only in-frame clones and lacks some. This table has some 85,000 clones, over 60% appearing once. To note about this clone: Antigen specificity is unknown.

The chain combines TRBV6-1 with TRBJ1-6; D not certain. Sequencing was performed on PBMCs. The receptor was isolated from a woman between 40 and 50 years old in good health and CMV-seropositive. The CDR3 sequence is CASSASSYNSPLHF. The DNA of the CDR3 is TGTGCCAGCAGTGCCAGCTCCTATAATTCACCCCTCCACTTT.